The next 21 T cell receptor beta chains were all read from a single sample in a study of T cells after somatic rescue of genetic block. Data came from immunoSEQ multiplex PCR; TCRdb stores just in-frame clones and leaves some out. The sample comprises roughly 15,000 clones, 65% to 85% of which are singletons, and around 21% rests with the top ten. The sample consisted of peripheral blood mononuclear cells (PBMCs). These TCRs come from a boy aged 10-17 years.

The chain links TRBV5-1 to TRBJ2-3, with D unresolved. CDR1 is SGHRS, CDR2 YFSETQ, per germline. The CDR3 extends over 15 amino acids. V was pared by 0 bases and J by 2 bases, with 10 bases between. The CDR3 DNA reads TGCGCCAGCAGCTTGGAAAACAGATTCACAGATACGCAGTATTTT. This gives the protein CASSLENRFTDTQYF.

V gene TRBV30 combines with J gene TRBJ2-5; the D gene is possibly TRBD2 (6 bases). CDR1 and CDR2 (germline): GTSNPN, SVGIG (reference sequence). This CDR3 region has 12 residues. V lost 4 bases, J lost 4 bases, and 10 bases lay in between. The CDR3 DNA reads TGTGCCTGGACGATCGGGGGAGAGACCCAGTACTTC. Translated, it gives CAWTIGGETQYF.

The chain links TRBV7-2 to TRBJ1-2; the D is unclear. Germline CDR1 reads SGHTA; CDR2 reads FQGNSA. This CDR3 has 13 residues. Trimming took 3 bases from V and 4 from J, leaving 9 bases between them. The CDR3 DNA reads as TGTGCCAGCAGCTTTATGGCAGTCTATGGCTACACCTTC. Its protein is CASSFMAVYGYTF.

This clone turned up a few times. The chain combines TRBV7-2 with TRBJ2-1; no reliable D call. Per germline, CDR1 SGHTA and CDR2 FQGNSA. The CDR3 sequence is 15 residues long. The V and J ends lost 3 bases and 4 bases respectively, with 13 bases between them. The CDR3 protein is CASSFGQARYNEQFF. The CDR3 coding sequence is TGTGCCAGCAGCTTTGGGCAAGCGAGGTACAATGAGCAGTTCTTC.

The chain links TRBV5-6 to TRBJ2-5; D ambiguous. Trimming stripped 2 bases from V and 5 bases from J, with 4 bases between. The CDR3 totals 11 residues. Germline V lookup: CDR1 SGHDT, CDR2 YYEEEE. The CDR3 DNA is TGTGCCAGCAGCTTCAGGGAGACCCAGTACTTC. Translation: CASSFRETQYF.

This chain joins TRBV6-6 and TRBJ1-6; TRBD1 might be the D (5 bases). Germline V gene lookup returns CDR1 MNHNY and CDR2 SVGAGI (reference sequence). Between the trimmed V and J ends, which lost 5 bases and 7 bases, there was a span of 15 bases. The length of the CDR3 is 15 residues. The CDR3 bases are TGTGCCAGCAGTGTCCGGGGCCCGGGAAATTCACCCCTCCACTTT. This codes for CASSVRGPGNSPLHF.

The chain links TRBV19 to TRBJ1-5; TRBD1 might be the D (6 bases). Trimming shortened V by 4 bases and J by 4 bases, and 20 bases separated the two germline ends. Germline CDR1 LNHDA, CDR2 SQIVND (reference sequence). This CDR3 region has 17 residues. CDR3 DNA: TGTGCCAGTAGTAGGGACACAGGGCTTCTAGGGAATCAGCCCCAGCATTTT. Translating it yields CASSRDTGLLGNQPQHF.

The chain has TRBV19 and TRBJ2-7, with no clear D. The CDR3 covers 13 residues. V was shortened by 5 bases and J by 6 bases, with 14 bases between the two germline ends. Germline V gene data show CDR1 as LNHDA and CDR2 as SQIVND (reference sequence). CDR3: CASSPTGRFEQYF. In nucleotides, the CDR3 is TGTGCCAGTAGTCCGACCGGGCGGTTCGAGCAGTACTTC.

This clone has a handful of counts. This chain connects TRBV6-1 to TRBJ1-2; 8 bases fit TRBD1. The CDR3 sequence is 13 residues long. Germline values: CDR1 MNHNS, CDR2 SASEGT. Unmatched junction bases numbered 8, after V lost 10 bases and J lost 4 bases. The CDR3: CAIWTGLSYGYTF. CDR3 nucleotide sequence: TGTGCCATCTGGACAGGGCTAAGCTATGGCTACACCTTC.

The V and J genes are TRBV7-9 and TRBJ2-1; maybe TRBD2 (5 bases). Trimming pared 7 bases from V and 2 bases from J, leaving 6 bases between. This CDR3 is 12 amino acids long. In germline, CDR1 is SEHNR, CDR2 FQNEAQ (reference sequence). The CDR3 region has the DNA TGTGCCAGCATCGGGACCTACAATGAGCAGTTCTTC. As protein: CASIGTYNEQFF.

This clone was seen a single time. This chain connects TRBV9 to TRBJ1-5, with 10 positions matching TRBD1. The V gene's germline CDR1 is SGDLS and CDR2 YYNGEE. V lost 4 bases, J lost 2 bases, and 3 bases stayed unmatched. The length of the CDR3 is 15 residues. The CDR3: CASSLGQGGNQPQHF. CDR3 in DNA: TGTGCCAGCAGCCTCGGACAGGGGGGCAATCAGCCCCAGCATTTT.

This chain joins TRBV5-4 and TRBJ1-2, with 7 bases lining up with TRBD1. This CDR3 spans 14 amino acids. Losses at the gene ends were 0 bases for V and 2 bases for J; bases not matched to a gene: 1. Germline V gene sequence: CDR1 SGHNT, CDR2 YYREEE (reference sequence). CDR3 DNA: TGTGCCAGCAGCTTGGCGGGACAGAACTATGGCTACACCTTC. Its protein product is CASSLAGQNYGYTF.

The sample holds a few counts of this clone. The chain recombines TRBV19 with TRBJ1-2; perhaps TRBD1 as D (5 bases). The CDR3 consists of 11 residues. V lost 7 bases, J lost 5 bases, and 8 bases lay in between. Germline CDR1 and CDR2: LNHDA and SQIVND (reference sequence). Here the CDR3 reads CASTDRYGYTF. The CDR3 DNA is TGTGCCAGTACCGACAGATATGGCTACACCTTC. Filled out from reference TRBV19 and TRBJ1-2, the complete variable domain reads DGGITQSPKYLFRKEGQNVTLSCEQNLNHDAMYWYRQDPGQGLRLIYYSQIVNDFQKGDIAEGYSVSREKKESFPLTVTSAQKNPTAFYLCASTDRYGYTFGSGTRLTVV.

The chain is built from TRBV15 and TRBJ2-6; D is unclear. The germline V and J ends were trimmed by 3 bases and 0 bases, with 3 bases remaining between them. The CDR3 extends over 14 amino acids. Germline V gene lookup returns CDR1 LNHNV and CDR2 YYDKDF (reference sequence). This chain's CDR3 is CATSSNSGANVLTF. CDR3 nucleotide sequence: TGTGCCACCAGCAGCAACTCTGGGGCCAACGTCCTGACTTTC.

The J gene is TRBJ2-1, the V gene TRBV12-5, with 12 bases aligning to TRBD2. The V gene end was trimmed by 3 bases and the J gene end by 7 bases; junction bases not matched to a gene: 10. This CDR3 comprises 17 residues. Per germline, CDR1 LGHNT and CDR2 FRNRAP. CDR3 bases: TGTGCTAGTGGTTTTGTGGGGTCTAGCGGGAGGGCGAATGAGCAGTTCTTC. It specifies CASGFVGSSGRANEQFF.

The rearrangement links TRBV11-2 to TRBJ2-3; TRBD2 aligns across 11 bases. Germline loops: CDR1 SGHAT, CDR2 FQNNGV. The CDR3 spans 16 residues. With V trimmed by 4 bases and J by 7 bases, 10 bases remained unmatched. The DNA for the CDR3 is TGTGCCAGCAGCTCCCCCGGGACTAGCGGTATCTATACGCAGTATTTT. Amino acid sequence: CASSSPGTSGIYTQYF.

The table lists this clone with a few counts. This chain uses TRBV27 with TRBJ1-6; a weak D match, TRBD1 (5 bases). Germline V CDR1 and CDR2: MNHEY, SMNVEV (reference sequence). V was shortened by 5 bases and J by 7 bases, with 24 bases between the two germline ends. This CDR3 contains 18 residues. CDR3 in amino acids: CASSLLGRWGSENSPLHF. Written as DNA, the CDR3 is TGTGCCAGCAGTCTGTTGGGGCGTTGGGGGAGTGAGAATTCACCCCTCCACTTT.

In its sample, this clone was seen a few times. The rearrangement joins TRBV12-5 to TRBJ2-5; D ambiguous. With 3 bases removed from V and 10 bases from J, the gap between germline ends came to 12 bases. CDR3 length: 12 amino acids. CDR1 and CDR2 (germline): LGHNT, FRNRAP. The DNA for the CDR3 is TGTGCTAGTGGTTTCTCTCTAGGGCACCAGTACTTC. Residues: CASGFSLGHQYF.

The chain recombines TRBV5-8 with TRBJ2-1; possibly TRBD2 for D (5 bases). This CDR3 is 14 amino acids long. Germline V gives CDR1 SGHTS, CDR2 YDEGEE. V lost 2 bases and J 10 bases, leaving 16 bases between the germline ends. CDR3 coding DNA: TGTGCCAGCAGCTTTGACGGTTCAACGGGGGAGCAGTTCTTC. It specifies CASSFDGSTGEQFF.

The J gene is TRBJ1-1, the V gene TRBV6-6; 7 bases align to TRBD1. This CDR3 is 13 amino acids long. V shed 3 bases and J 5 bases; nucleotides not matched to a gene: 3. Germline CDR1 is MNHNY and CDR2 is SVGAGI (reference sequence). This CDR3 is CASSYDRVTEAFF. CDR3 nucleotides: TGTGCCAGCAGTTATGACAGGGTGACTGAAGCTTTCTTT.

This chain links TRBV29-1 with TRBJ2-1; no clear D gene. Trimming removed 1 base from V and 3 bases from J, with 13 bases in between. The CDR3 has 15 residues. Germline CDR1 SQVTM, CDR2 ANQGSEA. CDR3 in amino acids: CSVEAPRTGYNEQFF. In DNA form, the CDR3 reads TGCAGCGTTGAAGCGCCGCGGACCGGCTACAATGAGCAGTTCTTC.